The next 29 T cell receptor beta chains were all read from a single sample in a study of T cells in narcolepsy. Generated by immunoSEQ multiplex PCR, the TCRdb table keeps only in-frame clones and is missing some. The sample carries tens of thousands of clones, around 80% recorded once. Specimen: memory (CD45RA-) CD4+ T cells from blood. The receptors come from a human donor in good health.

The chain combines TRBV29-1 with TRBJ2-5, with D unresolved. The CDR3 consists of 12 residues. Looked up from germline, CDR1 is SQVTM and CDR2 is ANQGSEA. CDR3 region: CSASAREETQYF. CDR3 coding DNA: TGCAGTGCTAGTGCCCGTGAAGAGACCCAGTACTTC. The variable domain in full, completed from reference TRBV29-1 and TRBJ2-5, reads SAVISQKPSRDICQRGTSLTIQCQVDSQVTMMFWYRQQPGQSLTLIATANQGSEATYESGFVIDKFPISRPNLTFSTLTVSNMSPEDSSIYLCSASAREETQYFGPGTRLLVL.

The V and J genes are TRBV11-3 and TRBJ2-2; D is possibly TRBD2 (5 bases). The CDR3 loop spans 16 amino acids. The V end was cut by 1 base, the J end by 7 bases, with 16 bases between. Germline V gene sequence: CDR1 SGHNT, CDR2 YENEEA. In DNA form, the CDR3 reads TGTGCCAGCAGCTTAGGTTTGAGAGGGAACGACGGGGAGCTGTTTTTT. Amino acids: CASSLGLRGNDGELFF.

This clone was found once. The V call is TRBV11-3, the J call TRBJ2-3, with D maybe TRBD2 (6 bases). CDR3 length: 14 residues. Between the trimmed V and J ends, which lost 3 bases and 0 bases, there was a span of 7 bases. Germline V gene sequence: CDR1 SGHNT, CDR2 YENEEA. This CDR3 reads CASSLAGSTDTQYF. CDR3 coding DNA: TGTGCCAGCAGCTTGGCGGGGAGCACAGATACGCAGTATTTT.

This chain uses TRBV5-1 with TRBJ1-2, with D tentatively TRBD1 (5 bases). The length of the CDR3 is 14 residues. The germline V gene encodes CDR1 SGHRS and CDR2 YFSETQ. Deletions cut 3 bases from V and 6 bases from J, with 15 bases between. CDR3 DNA: TGCGCCAGCAGCTCTGTGGGGGGTGTGCATGGCTACACCTTC. Translated: CASSSVGGVHGYTF.

The chain uses TRBV7-2 and TRBJ1-1; D not certain. CDR3 size: 15 residues. V shed 5 bases and J shed 0 bases, with 13 bases lying between them. The germline V gene has CDR1 SGHTA and CDR2 FQGNSA. CDR3 nucleotides: TGTGCCAGCAGCCCGCGAAGCCTGATGAACACTGAAGCTTTCTTT. It codes for CASSPRSLMNTEAFF. Complete variable domain (other parts from reference TRBV7-2 and TRBJ1-1): GAGVSQSPSNKVTEKGKDVELRCDPISGHTALYWYRQSLGQGLEFLIYFQGNSAPDKSGLPSDRFSAERTGGSVSTLTIQRTQQEDSAVYLCASSPRSLMNTEAFFGQGTRLTVV.

The CDR3 sequence: CAWTPFEGTEAFF. The CDR3 nucleotides read TGTGCCTGGACCCCGTTTGAGGGCACTGAAGCTTTCTTT. The V and J genes are TRBV30 and TRBJ1-1, with no clear D. The germline V and J ends were trimmed by 4 bases and 4 bases, with 13 bases remaining between them. Germline CDR1 reads GTSNPN; CDR2 reads SVGIG (reference sequence). This CDR3 comprises 13 residues.

The gene calls are TRBV6-1 and TRBJ1-2; 7 bases map to TRBD1. This CDR3 contains 16 residues. The germline gives CDR1 MNHNS, CDR2 SASEGT. V was clipped by 4 bases and J by 4 bases; unmatched bases: 12. The CDR3 DNA reads as TGTGCCAGCAGTGCGGCGACAGGGTACGCGCCCTATGGCTACACCTTC. Translation gives CASSAATGYAPYGYTF.

V is TRBV7-9 and J is TRBJ1-2, with D maybe TRBD1 (6 bases). The length of the CDR3 is 15 residues. V lost 4 bases and J 4 bases, leaving 16 bases between the germline ends. From germline, CDR1 is SEHNR and CDR2 FQNEAQ (reference sequence). CDR3 residues: CASSSEGGRIYGYTF. The DNA of the CDR3 is TGTGCCAGCAGCTCCGAGGGGGGGAGGATCTATGGCTACACCTTC.

The chain links TRBV6-4 to TRBJ2-3; TRBD2 matches at 11 bases. This CDR3 region has 15 residues. CDR1 MRHNA and CDR2 SNTAGT come from the germline V gene. V was pared by 3 bases and J by 2 bases, with 1 base of the junction left unmatched. The CDR3 DNA sequence: TGTGCCAGCAGTGATAGCGGGAGGGCCACAGATACGCAGTATTTT. Translated: CASSDSGRATDTQYF.

The chain couples TRBV2 to TRBJ1-6; unclear D gene. From germline, CDR1 is SNHLY and CDR2 FYNNEI. The CDR3 length is 13 residues. Between the trimmed V and J ends, which lost 7 bases and 9 bases, there was a span of 13 bases. This chain's CDR3 is CASTPAGSSPLHF. The CDR3 DNA sequence: TGTGCCAGCACCCCGGCGGGCAGTTCACCCCTCCACTTT.

This clone has only a few counts. The chain couples TRBV4-3 to TRBJ2-1; 13 bases match TRBD2. CDR1 LGHNA and CDR2 YSLEER come from the germline V gene. The V segment lost 3 bases and the J segment 7 bases; nucleotides outside the gene matches: 6. The CDR3 length is 16 residues. The CDR3 protein is CASSQGLAGSLNEQFF. In DNA, the CDR3 is TGCGCCAGCAGCCAGGGACTAGCGGGGTCCCTAAATGAGCAGTTCTTC.

The chain joins TRBV6-6 to TRBJ2-7, with 7 bases fitting TRBD2. Germline V gene lookup returns CDR1 MNHNY and CDR2 SVGAGI (reference sequence). The CDR3 spans 13 residues. V was clipped by 6 bases and J by 2 bases; unmatched bases: 4. CDR3 nucleotides: TGTGCCAGCAGCAGAGCGGGAACCTACGAGCAGTACTTC. Translation gives CASSRAGTYEQYF.

The V gene is TRBV7-3, the J gene TRBJ2-3; D uncertain. CDR3 length: 14 residues. V dropped 5 bases and J dropped 0 bases, with 9 bases sitting between them. The germline CDR1 and CDR2 sequences are SGHTA and FQGTGA. The CDR3 coding sequence is TGTGCCAGCAGCCCAGGACGTAGCACAGATACGCAGTATTTT. Its protein is CASSPGRSTDTQYF.

The chain has TRBV19 and TRBJ2-7; TRBD1 matches 12 bases. This CDR3 contains 14 residues. The V and J ends lost 5 bases and 2 bases, in that order; junction bases with no gene match: 1. Germline V gives CDR1 LNHDA, CDR2 SQIVND (reference sequence). The CDR3 here is CASSWDRGPYEQYF. The CDR3 DNA follows: TGTGCCAGTAGTTGGGACAGGGGGCCCTACGAGCAGTACTTC. The full variable domain, in which reference TRBV19 and TRBJ2-7 provide the parts outside the CDR3, is DGGITQSPKYLFRKEGQNVTLSCEQNLNHDAMYWYRQDPGQGLRLIYYSQIVNDFQKGDIAEGYSVSREKKESFPLTVTSAQKNPTAFYLCASSWDRGPYEQYFGPGTRLTVT.

The chain employs TRBV18 and TRBJ1-1, with D possibly TRBD1 on 6 matching bases. The CDR3 is 16 amino acids. The V and J ends lost 4 bases and 6 bases respectively, with 21 bases between them. Germline CDR1 KGHSH, CDR2 LQKENI. The CDR3: CASSQSAGGGKAEAFF. The CDR3 DNA sequence: TGTGCCAGCTCACAAAGCGCGGGCGGGGGCAAGGCTGAAGCTTTCTTT.

This CDR3 reads CASSRGNNSPLHF. The CDR3 region has the DNA TGTGCCAGCAGTCGGGGTAATAATTCACCCCTCCACTTT. The chain uses TRBV25-1 and TRBJ1-6; D is unresolved. The length of the CDR3 is 13 residues. The germline CDR1 and CDR2 sequences are MGHDK and SYGVNS. V was trimmed by 5 bases and J by 5 bases, leaving 7 bases between them.

This clone was found once. V and J are TRBV13 and TRBJ2-7; TRBD1 aligns across 10 bases. The length of the CDR3 is 14 residues. Germline V gene data show CDR1 as PRHDT and CDR2 as FYEKMQ (reference sequence). V lost 6 bases to trimming and J lost 3 bases; unmatched junction nucleotides: 5. The CDR3 here is CASRDRGGVYEQYF. CDR3 bases: TGTGCCAGCAGGGACAGGGGGGGAGTCTACGAGCAGTACTTC.

The chain employs TRBV9 and TRBJ2-7; the match to TRBD1 covers 7 bases. The CDR3 consists of 15 residues. Per the germline V gene, CDR1 is SGDLS and CDR2 is YYNGEE. With V trimmed by 0 bases and J by 4 bases, 7 bases remained unmatched. CDR3 protein: CASSVAGTDLYEQYF. CDR3 in DNA: TGTGCCAGCAGCGTAGCTGGGACAGACTTGTACGAGCAGTACTTC.

The genes are TRBV11-2 and TRBJ2-7, with D perhaps TRBD2 (6 bases). CDR3 length: 11 residues. Trimming took off 8 bases at V and 2 bases at J, with 7 bases between the two ends. Germline lookup yields CDR1 SGHAT and CDR2 FQNNGV. The CDR3 protein is CASGGTYEQYF. The CDR3 DNA reads as TGTGCCAGCGGGGGGACCTACGAGCAGTACTTC.

The V and J genes are TRBV9 and TRBJ2-5; D is possibly TRBD2 (6 bases). V lost 3 bases and J 5 bases, leaving 35 bases between the germline ends. The CDR3 covers 21 residues. Per the germline V gene, CDR1 is SGDLS and CDR2 is YYNGEE. The CDR3 is CASSAHAPTFIQGAGFETQYF. CDR3 bases: TGTGCCAGCAGCGCTCATGCCCCTACCTTCATACAAGGGGCGGGGTTCGAGACCCAGTACTTC.

This clone was seen a handful of times. The chain links TRBV5-4 to TRBJ1-4; a weak D match, TRBD1 (6 bases). V was pared by 4 bases and J by 5 bases, with 12 bases between. CDR3 length equals 14 residues. Germline-derived CDR1 and CDR2 are SGHNT and YYREEE (reference sequence). DNA of the CDR3: TGTGCCAGCAGCCGTACAGGGATCAATGAAAAACTGTTTTTT. Translation gives CASSRTGINEKLFF.

The chain carries TRBV7-2 and TRBJ2-5; the D gene is possibly TRBD2 (7 bases). The germline V and J ends were trimmed by 5 bases and 14 bases, with 18 bases remaining between them. This CDR3 spans 12 amino acids. Germline-derived CDR1 and CDR2 are SGHTA and FQGNSA. The DNA for the CDR3 is TGTGCCAGCAGCCGCACTGGTGGGGGGGCCTACTTC. Its protein product is CASSRTGGGAYF.

In this sample, this clone turned up once. The chain employs TRBV5-1 and TRBJ1-1; possible D gene TRBD1, 5 bases. V lost 4 bases and J lost 2, with 12 bases in between. Germline V gene data show CDR1 as SGHRS and CDR2 as YFSETQ. This CDR3 region has 14 residues. The CDR3 coding sequence is TGCGCCAGCAGCCAGCGACAGCGAAACACTGAAGCTTTCTTT. As protein: CASSQRQRNTEAFF. Full variable domain (rest looked up from reference TRBV5-1 and TRBJ1-1): KAGVTQTPRYLIKTRGQQVTLSCSPISGHRSVSWYQQTPGQGLQFLFEYFSETQRNKGNFPGRFSGRQFSNSRSEMNVSTLELGDSALYLCASSQRQRNTEAFFGQGTRLTVV.

V and J are TRBV6-5 and TRBJ2-1; 8 bases line up with TRBD1. This CDR3 is 16 amino acids long. The germline V gene has CDR1 MNHEY and CDR2 SVGAGI. With 2 bases clipped from V and 7 bases from J, the junction kept 10 bases outside the gene matches. The CDR3, as DNA: TGTGCCAGCAGTTACGCGACAGGGGTTGGCGGGAATGAGCAGTTCTTC. It codes for CASSYATGVGGNEQFF.

The chain carries TRBV5-5 and TRBJ1-2, with a possible D match to TRBD1 (5 bases). Germline V CDR1 and CDR2: SGHKS, YYEKEE (reference sequence). This CDR3 has 16 amino acids. Trimming left V 1 base short and J 0 bases short, with 13 bases between. The CDR3 region is CASSLSLQEANYGYTF. The CDR3 DNA reads as TGTGCCAGCAGCTTGTCATTACAGGAAGCTAACTATGGCTACACCTTC.

The table lists this clone with a count of one. This chain uses TRBV7-3 with TRBJ2-5; D unclear. Germline CDR1 reads SGHTA; CDR2 reads FQGTGA. The CDR3 consists of 13 residues. Trimming took off 3 bases at V and 2 bases at J, with 7 bases between the two ends. The CDR3 DNA follows: TGTGCCAGCAGCTTTTCAGTACAAGAGACCCAGTACTTC. It translates to CASSFSVQETQYF.

The chain joins TRBV6-6 to TRBJ2-5; D not certain. Germline CDR1 reads MNHNY; CDR2 reads SVGAGI (reference sequence). The CDR3 is made up of 14 amino acids. V lost 0 bases, J lost 1 base, and 6 bases lay in between. In nucleotides, the CDR3 is TGTGCCAGCAGTTACTCGGGGTTCCAAGAGACCCAGTACTTC. This translates into CASSYSGFQETQYF.

The chain joins TRBV4-3 to TRBJ2-1; 10 bases match TRBD2. CDR1 is LGHNA, CDR2 YSLEER, per germline. The CDR3 totals 15 residues. Trimming removed 3 bases from V and 8 bases from J; junction bases left unmatched: 7. CDR3 bases: TGCGCCAGCAGCCACAGCGGGGGGGCCCAAGATGAGCAGTTCTTC. It is translated as CASSHSGGAQDEQFF.

This clone is a singleton in its sample. V usage is TRBV2 and J usage is TRBJ2-7; tentatively, D is TRBD1 or TRBD2 (5 bases each). This CDR3 is 14 amino acids long. Trimming pared 11 bases from V and 2 bases from J, leaving 19 bases between. Germline V gene data show CDR1 as SNHLY and CDR2 as FYNNEI. The CDR3 region has the DNA TGTGCCGGCGGTCGGGGCACCAGGACCTACGAGCAGTACTTC. Translating gives CAGGRGTRTYEQYF.